This is a list of T cell receptor beta chains from one sample in a study of graft-versus-host responses after intestinal transplantation. Only in-frame clones appear in the TCRdb table, and some are missing; sequencing was by immunoSEQ multiplex PCR. The sample lists over 10,000 clones; 80% to 90% were seen once. Material: PBMCs, obtained after intestinal transplantation. The source of these receptors is a human patient who received an intestinal transplant, so some T cells may come from the graft donor. The CDR3 runs from the conserved cysteine through the conserved F or W. Fields, in order: D gene, clone size, J gene, V gene, CDR3 DNA, CDR3 protein. A D gene is named only where the DNA matches it firmly. The listing skips clone size in some rows; elsewhere it reads once, few, many or a size class.

TRBD1 | . | TRBJ1-1 | TRBV7-2 | TGTGCCAGCAGCCCAACTCGGGACAGCAACACTGAAGCTTTCTTT | CASSPTRDSNTEAFF
. | . | TRBJ2-3 | TRBV6-1 | TGTGCCAGCAGTCGAGATGGGGATACGCAGTATTTT | CASSRDGDTQYF
. | . | TRBJ2-7 | TRBV10-3 | TGTGCCATCAGTGAAGGGGGGGGGCGCGAGCAGTACTTC | CAISEGGGREQYF
. | once | TRBJ1-5 | TRBV10-2 | TGCGCCAGCAGTGAATCGGGGAAAGGCAATCAGCCCCAGCATTTT | CASSESGKGNQPQHF
. | . | TRBJ1-5 | TRBV19 | TGTGCCAGTACGGCCCTCGTCGGTCAGCCCCAGCATTTT | CASTALVGQPQHF
TRBD1 | . | TRBJ1-3 | TRBV2 | TGTGCCAGCAGTGAAGCGCCCCCCGGGACAGGGATATATTTT | CASSEAPPGTGIYF
. | few | TRBJ2-7 | TRBV6-1 | TGTGCCAGCACCCTGGACAGCTTAGTACGGTACTTC | CASTLDSLVRYF
TRBD1 | . | TRBJ2-7 | TRBV15 | TGTGCCACCAGCAGAGATCAAGGGACAGGGGCCTACGAGCAGTACTTC | CATSRDQGTGAYEQYF
TRBD1 | . | TRBJ2-7 | TRBV7-9 | TGTGCCAGCAGGCCGACAGGGGAGGCGGCCTACGAGCAGTACTTC | CASRPTGEAAYEQYF
. | . | TRBJ1-2 | TRBV5-1 | TGCGCCAGCAGCTTGAACCAGAACTATGGCTACACCTTC | CASSLNQNYGYTF
. | . | TRBJ2-5 | TRBV18 | TGTGCCAGCTCACTCCTAGGGAGGCCCCAAGAGACCCAGTACTTC | CASSLLGRPQETQYF
TRBD2 | . | TRBJ2-2 | TRBV28 | TGTGCCAGCAGTTCAGCACTAGCGGGGGAAACCGGGGAGCTGTTTTTT | CASSSALAGETGELFF
TRBD2 | . | TRBJ2-1 | TRBV30 | TGTGCCTGGAGTGATCTAGCGGGGAATGAGCAGTTCTTC | CAWSDLAGNEQFF
TRBD1 | . | TRBJ1-5 | TRBV19 | TGTGCCAGTACTATAGAAGGGACAGGGCCCTCTCAGCCCCAGCATTTT | CASTIEGTGPSQPQHF
. | . | TRBJ1-4 | TRBV30 | TGTGCCTGGGGATTCAGGGGTTCTAATGAAAAACTGTTTTTT | CAWGFRGSNEKLFF
TRBD1 | few | TRBJ1-2 | TRBV2 | TGTGCCAGCACCTCTCTTTGGGGACAGGAGGCTAATGGCTACACCTTC | CASTSLWGQEANGYTF
. | few | TRBJ2-3 | TRBV5-1 | TGCGCCAGTGGGGTTAGGGGACACCCTAGCACAGATACGCAGTATTTT | CASGVRGHPSTDTQYF
. | . | TRBJ2-3 | TRBV5-1 | TGCGCCAGCAGCTTGGAGCTGCTGAGAGATACGCAGTATTTT | CASSLELLRDTQYF
. | . | TRBJ1-1 | TRBV6-4 | TGTGCCAGCAGTGACTCGGACAACACTGAAGCTTTCTTT | CASSDSDNTEAFF
TRBD2 | . | TRBJ2-3 | TRBV13 | TGTGCCAGTCTTCTAGCGGGGTCAGATACGCAGTATTTT | CASLLAGSDTQYF
TRBD2 | few | TRBJ2-1 | TRBV19 | TGTGCCAGTAGTCCCAGACTAGCGGGAGGGCCCTACAATGAGCAGTTCTTC | CASSPRLAGGPYNEQFF
. | . | TRBJ2-3 | TRBV10-2 | TGCGCCAGCAGTGAGCCATTTACCCCAAGGGCGGATACGCAGTATTTT | CASSEPFTPRADTQYF
. | . | TRBJ1-1 | TRBV27 | TGTGCCAGCAGTTTTTCGGGAACTGAAGCTTTCTTT | CASSFSGTEAFF
. | . | TRBJ2-5 | TRBV7-8 | TGTGCCAGCAGCCGGGGGTCTCAAGAGACCCAGTACTTC | CASSRGSQETQYF
. | . | TRBJ2-5 | TRBV10-1 | TGCGCCAGCAGGCCAGGGGTGACCCAGTACTTC | CASRPGVTQYF
. | once | TRBJ2-3 | TRBV28 | TGTGCCAGCAGTTTTTCGGCGTCTCAGGGTCCCACCAGTTCCCCTACCACAGATACGCAGTATTTT | CASSFSASQGPTSSPTTDTQYF
TRBD1 | . | TRBJ2-1 | TRBV7-2 | TGTGCCAGCAGCTCCCACGCCGGGACAGGCTACAATGAGCAGTTCTTC | CASSSHAGTGYNEQFF
. | . | TRBJ1-5 | TRBV6-1 | TGTGCCAGCAGTCCCGGACACCTACTGAATCAGCCCCAGCATTTT | CASSPGHLLNQPQHF
. | . | TRBJ2-7 | TRBV5-4 | TGTGCCAGCAGCTTGGGACTATCCTCCTACGAGCAGTACTTC | CASSLGLSSYEQYF
. | few | TRBJ1-5 | TRBV23-1 | TGCGCCAGCTTCGGTCCACAGCATCAGCCCCAGCATTTT | CASFGPQHQPQHF
TRBD2 | . | TRBJ2-3 | TRBV5-1 | TGCGCCAGCAGCTTAAAGTTAGTTACTAGCGGGAGGAGCGATACGCAGTATTTT | CASSLKLVTSGRSDTQYF
. | . | TRBJ2-2 | TRBV19 | TGTGCCAGTAAGGTAGGGGGAGGCACCGGGGAGCTGTTTTTT | CASKVGGGTGELFF
. | . | TRBJ1-4 | TRBV27 | TGTGCCAGCAGTTCTTCATGGGGCCCCGAAAAACTGTTTTTT | CASSSSWGPEKLFF
TRBD1 | few | TRBJ2-7 | TRBV5-1 | TGCGCCAGCAGCGGGGACCCCGGGACAGGGGGATACGAGCAGTACTTC | CASSGDPGTGGYEQYF
. | few | TRBJ2-2 | TRBV6-1 | TGTGCCGGAGCTTCGGGCGGCGCGAACACCGGGGAGCTGTTTTTT | CAGASGGANTGELFF
TRBD2 | few | TRBJ2-7 | TRBV4-2 | TGTGCCAGCAGCCAGGACCCTTGGACTAGCGCCTACGAGCAGTACTTC | CASSQDPWTSAYEQYF
. | . | TRBJ2-1 | TRBV28 | TGTGCCAGCAGTCACCCAGGGTCCTATGAGCAGTTCTTC | CASSHPGSYEQFF
TRBD1 | . | TRBJ1-4 | TRBV9 | TGTGCCAGCAGCGGAAATAGGGACAGGGCGGAAGAAAAACTGTTTTTT | CASSGNRDRAEEKLFF
. | . | TRBJ1-1 | TRBV10-3 | TGTGCCATCAGTAATCTGGGACACGGGAACACTGAAGCTTTCTTT | CAISNLGHGNTEAFF
TRBD2 | . | TRBJ2-7 | TRBV29-1 | TGCAGCGTTGAAGATACCCTAGCGGGGGTCCTCTACGAGCAGTACTTC | CSVEDTLAGVLYEQYF
. | . | TRBJ2-3 | TRBV29-1 | TGCAGCGTTCGCACAGATACGCAGTATTTT | CSVRTDTQYF
TRBD1 | . | TRBJ2-5 | TRBV10-1 | TGCGCCAGCAGTGAAGGGACAGGGAAACAAGAGACCCAGTACTTC | CASSEGTGKQETQYF
. | . | TRBJ2-1 | TRBV19 | TGTGCCAGTAGTAGGGCTAGTCGGGATGAGCAGTTCTTC | CASSRASRDEQFF
. | . | TRBJ2-6 | TRBV5-1 | TGCGCCAGCAGCCCTACAGGTGCTGGGGCCAACGTCCTGACTTTC | CASSPTGAGANVLTF
TRBD1 | few | TRBJ2-1 | TRBV6-5 | TGTGCCAGCAGTGGGGGGACAGGGGGCGATGAGCAGTTCTTC | CASSGGTGGDEQFF
TRBD1 | . | TRBJ2-2 | TRBV6-6 | TGTGCCAGCAGTTCCCGCGGACAGGGTAACACCGGGGAGCTGTTTTTT | CASSSRGQGNTGELFF
. | . | TRBJ1-1 | TRBV7-8 | TGTGCCAGCAGCATAGGCGTACTGAACACTGAAGCTTTCTTT | CASSIGVLNTEAFF
TRBD1 | . | TRBJ2-5 | TRBV5-1 | TGCGCCAGCAGCTATACAGGGGGCAGTTACGAGACCCAGTACTTC | CASSYTGGSYETQYF